This record covers a single T cell receptor (beta chain). Its target is unknown. This specimen comes from a study of brain T cells in children with intractable seizures. Only cases whose brain tissue showed the highest T cell transcript signatures were sequenced. Before surgery, patients took at least one anti-epileptic drug. V was shortened by 5 bases and J by 1 base, with 17 bases between the two germline ends. CDR3 size: 16 residues. From germline, CDR1 is SEHNR and CDR2 FQNEAQ (reference sequence). Method: immunoSEQ multiplex PCR; TCRdb's copy keeps in-frame clones and lacks some. The profile covers tens of thousands of clones, with approximately 90% appearing a single time and 20% to 25% taken by the ten largest. Whole-study results and caveats: Pre- and post-surgery blood differed in depth, so pre-surgery absences may be undersampling.

Sequenced material: peripheral blood, taken at surgery. The source of this sequence is a girl between 2 and 10 years old with Rasmussen encephalitis and intractable seizures. The chain has TRBV7-9 and TRBJ2-5; D is possibly TRBD1 (8 bases). CDR3 residues: CASSGDRGGTQETQYF. The CDR3 DNA reads as TGTGCCAGCAGCGGCGACAGGGGAGGGACCCAAGAGACCCAGTACTTC.